This T cell receptor beta chain emerged from a study of immune heterogeneity within non-small cell lung tumors. Study-wide context: Of all tumors, several turned out to be squamous cell carcinomas, more than nine were non-squamous carcinomas and 1 was not otherwise specified. Study-wide results and caveats: T-cell clonality in a given local region correlated moderately yet significantly with the local tumor mutational burden (R around 0.36). Between individual patients, the high-frequency T-cell receptor beta clonotypes largely differed. Alongside site-unique high-frequency clones, identical dominant CDR3 beta clonotypes recurred across tumor sites within a patient.

With approximately 0.6 ug used per sample, the template was genomic DNA from bulk tumor. Primary tumors were biopsied several times each, far apart, intraoperatively. Untreated, newly diagnosed non-small cell lung cancer patients underwent curative surgery. By share of the sample, this clonotype is medium-sized. Its specificity is not known. The CDR3 has 14 amino acids. The J segment lost 6 bases and the V segment lost 4 bases, leaving 7 bases of the junction unmatched. Germline V lookup: CDR1 GTSNPN, CDR2 SVGIG (reference sequence). For the TCR beta CDR3, multiplex PCR with 32 V and 13 J primers performed the amplification. TCRdb used MiXCR to reprocess the multiplex PCR reads, holding one entry per CDR3 protein. This table has approximately 2,500 distinct CDR3 sequences, around 23% appearing once.

Sequencing was done on a sample of lung tumor tissue. The chain links TRBV30 to TRBJ1-4; 8 nucleotides agree with TRBD1. The TCR sequence derives from a man between 35 and 55 years old with non-small cell lung cancer. The CDR3 bases are TGTGCCTGGAATACCGGGACAGGATATGAAAAACTGTTTTTT. Its protein is CAWNTGTGYEKLFF.